A single sample is the source of the 14 T cell receptor beta chains below, sequenced in a study of blood T cell repertoires in COVID-19. Profiling relied on immunoSEQ multiplex PCR, and the TCRdb table lists in-frame clones only, not all of them. Of 57,000 or so clones detected, around 85% appear once; the ten largest clones hold about 18%. The sequenced sample consisted of peripheral blood. These receptors all stem from a man aged 60 to 69 with acute or convalescent COVID-19.

The chain joins TRBV9 to TRBJ2-5, with 12 nucleotides matching TRBD2. Germline lookup yields CDR1 SGDLS and CDR2 YYNGEE. V lost 0 bases to trimming and J lost 5 bases; unmatched junction nucleotides: 11. The CDR3 length is 18 residues. For the CDR3, the DNA is TGTGCCAGCAGCGTAGGTCTGACTAGCGGGAGTCCTAGGGAGACCCAGTACTTC. Encoded protein: CASSVGLTSGSPRETQYF.

The chain recombines TRBV2 with TRBJ2-1; D is ambiguous. This CDR3 is built from 12 residues. V was clipped by 7 bases and J by 3 bases, with 7 bases between them. Germline V gives CDR1 SNHLY, CDR2 FYNNEI. The chain's CDR3 is CASTPYYNEQFF. The CDR3 region has the DNA TGTGCCAGCACCCCCTACTACAATGAGCAGTTCTTC.

The chain links TRBV3-1 (or the pseudogene TRBV3-2) to TRBJ2-7; perhaps TRBD2 as D (7 bases). Germline V lookup: CDR1 LGHDT, CDR2 YNNKEL (reference sequence). The CDR3 totals 14 residues. The V and J ends lost 4 bases and 5 bases respectively, with 15 bases between them. The CDR3 is CASSRGLGGHEQYF. CDR3 nucleotide sequence: TGTGCCAGCAGCCGGGGACTGGGGGGGCACGAGCAGTACTTC.

This clone was seen more than once but under ten times. The chain combines TRBV6-5 with TRBJ2-3, with unresolved D. Trimming stripped 5 bases from V and 6 bases from J, with 15 bases between. CDR3 size: 14 residues. Germline CDR1 and CDR2: MNHEY and SVGAGI. CDR3 bases: TGTGCCAGCAGTCCTACCCAAGCGTACGATACGCAGTATTTT. Protein: CASSPTQAYDTQYF.

The rearrangement uses TRBV3-1 (or the pseudogene TRBV3-2) and TRBJ2-3, with D possibly TRBD1 on 5 matching bases. The V end lost 3 bases, the J end lost 3 bases, and 10 bases lay between the germline ends. Germline V CDR1 and CDR2: LGHDT, YNNKEL (reference sequence). The CDR3 runs to 14 residues. The CDR3 loop is CASSQGLRTDTQYF. The CDR3 coding sequence is TGTGCCAGCAGCCAGGGGCTCAGAACAGATACGCAGTATTTT.

In this sample, this clone turned up a few times. The chain couples TRBV5-1 to TRBJ2-7; TRBD2 matches 9 bases. The germline V gene has CDR1 SGHRS and CDR2 YFSETQ. The CDR3 loop spans 14 amino acids. V lost 4 bases to trimming and J lost 3 bases; unmatched junction nucleotides: 5. The CDR3 spells CASSLGGGGYEQYF. As DNA, the CDR3 is TGCGCCAGCAGCCTGGGCGGGGGGGGCTACGAGCAGTACTTC.

This sequence joins TRBV5-1 and TRBJ1-1, with D perhaps matching TRBD1 (6 bases). There are 16 residues in the CDR3. Germline V gene sequence: CDR1 SGHRS, CDR2 YFSETQ. V was cut by 0 bases and J by 0 bases, with 12 bases left in between. Here the CDR3 reads CASSLVTGPMNTEAFF. The CDR3 nucleotides are TGCGCCAGCAGCTTGGTGACAGGTCCCATGAACACTGAAGCTTTCTTT.

The CDR3 sequence is CASRPRGAGQYNEQFF. CDR3 in DNA: TGTGCCAGCAGGCCCCGGGGGGCGGGACAATACAATGAGCAGTTCTTC. The rearrangement uses TRBV28 and TRBJ2-1, with D possibly being TRBD2 (7 bases). The germline V gene encodes CDR1 MDHEN and CDR2 SYDVKM. Deletions cut 6 bases from V and 4 bases from J, with 19 bases between. This CDR3 contains 16 residues.

The rearrangement uses TRBV7-2 and TRBJ2-2, with 8 bases that match TRBD2. This CDR3 has 15 amino acids. Trimming took 5 bases from V and 7 from J; bases not matched to a gene: 9. The germline V gene encodes CDR1 SGHTA and CDR2 FQGNSA. The CDR3 protein is CASSQVRGRHGELFF. The CDR3 coding sequence is TGTGCCAGCAGCCAAGTGCGCGGGAGGCACGGGGAGCTGTTTTTT.

This clone was detected a few times. The chain links TRBV29-1 to TRBJ2-2; 10 bases are shared with TRBD1. The CDR3 totals 14 residues. V shed 4 bases and J 6 bases; nucleotides not matched to a gene: 5. Germline values: CDR1 SQVTM, CDR2 ANQGSEA. CDR3 loop: CSVALGTGAGELFF. The CDR3, as DNA: TGCAGCGTTGCTCTAGGGACAGGGGCCGGGGAGCTGTTTTTT.

The rearrangement joins TRBV19 to TRBJ1-5; 10 nucleotides match TRBD1. J was trimmed by 7 bases and V by 3 bases; bases with no gene match: 9. This CDR3 contains 16 residues. In germline, CDR1 is LNHDA, CDR2 SQIVND (reference sequence). For the CDR3, the DNA is TGTGCCAGTAGTATGGTTGCCGGGACAGGGGACCAGCCCCAGCATTTT. This gives the protein CASSMVAGTGDQPQHF.

The rearrangement joins TRBV10-3 to TRBJ2-2; 10 bases agree with TRBD1. The CDR3 is 19 residues long. J gave up 4 bases and V 4 bases, and 15 bases lay outside the gene matches. In germline, CDR1 is ENHRY, CDR2 SYGVKD. The CDR3: CAISARQGAGGRGTGELFF. The CDR3 DNA reads TGTGCCATCAGTGCGCGACAGGGGGCCGGCGGGAGAGGCACCGGGGAGCTGTTTTTT.

V and J are TRBV24-1 and TRBJ2-2, with D possibly TRBD2 on 5 matching bases. Germline V gene data show CDR1 as KGHDR and CDR2 as SFDVKD. Trimming pared 0 bases from V and 1 base from J, leaving 11 bases between. The CDR3 contains 17 residues. The CDR3 bases are TGTGCCACCAGTGATTTGCACGGGAACCTGAACACCGGGGAGCTGTTTTTT. This encodes CATSDLHGNLNTGELFF.

The chain carries TRBV2 and TRBJ2-5; unclear D gene. The V end was cut by 4 bases, the J end by 3 bases, with 3 bases between. The germline V gene encodes CDR1 SNHLY and CDR2 FYNNEI. This CDR3 comprises 11 residues. This CDR3 is CASSVKETQYF. The DNA for the CDR3 is TGTGCCAGCAGTGTAAAAGAGACCCAGTACTTC.